This TCR beta chain originates from a study of cytomegalovirus exposure and HLA in healthy donors. At the level of the study: Genotyping showed roughly 77% of about 370 donors falling in the Caucasian-associated ancestry cluster.

The study's findings and limits: TCR beta V- and J-gene trimming, according to a later analysis, was linked to a missense DCLRE1C variant. In vitro experiments confirmed that three CMV-associated chains were specific for CMV antigens.

Primers included in the PCR were 60 Vbeta and 13 Jbeta primers. TCRdb keeps only in-frame clones here, not all; method: immunoSEQ multiplex PCR. Its table lists approximately 120,000 clones. A word on this clone: Its antigen is not known. The same CDR3 can be traced to other DNA sequences in this sample.

This CDR3 comprises 18 residues. Trimming removed 3 bases from V and 2 bases from J, with 22 bases in between. Germline V gene data show CDR1 as MRHNA and CDR2 as SNTAGT. Sequenced material: PBMCs. The TCR was taken from a woman aged 55-69 years in good health and CMV-seronegative. This sequence joins TRBV6-4 and TRBJ1-2, with D perhaps TRBD1 (6 bases). CDR3 protein: CASSDVSPLDTGNYGYTF. CDR3 coding DNA: TGTGCCAGCAGTGATGTCTCCCCCCTTGACACAGGGAACTATGGCTACACCTTC.